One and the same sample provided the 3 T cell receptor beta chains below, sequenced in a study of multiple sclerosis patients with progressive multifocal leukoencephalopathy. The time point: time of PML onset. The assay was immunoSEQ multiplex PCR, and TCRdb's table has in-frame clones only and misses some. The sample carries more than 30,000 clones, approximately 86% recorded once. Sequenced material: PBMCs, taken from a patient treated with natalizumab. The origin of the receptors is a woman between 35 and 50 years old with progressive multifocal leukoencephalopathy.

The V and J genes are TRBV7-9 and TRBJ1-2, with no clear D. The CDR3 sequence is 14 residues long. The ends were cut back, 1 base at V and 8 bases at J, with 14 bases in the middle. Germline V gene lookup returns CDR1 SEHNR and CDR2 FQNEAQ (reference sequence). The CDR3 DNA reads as TGTGCCAGCAGCTTAGACAGAGAAAGTGGAGGCTACACCTTC. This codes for CASSLDRESGGYTF.

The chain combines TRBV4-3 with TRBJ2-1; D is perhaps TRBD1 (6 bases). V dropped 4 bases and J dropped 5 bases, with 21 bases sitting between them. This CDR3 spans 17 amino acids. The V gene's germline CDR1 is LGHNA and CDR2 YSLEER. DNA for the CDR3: TGCGCCAGCAGCCTATTATGGACGTCAGGGGAGCACAATGAGCAGTTCTTC. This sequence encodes CASSLLWTSGEHNEQFF.

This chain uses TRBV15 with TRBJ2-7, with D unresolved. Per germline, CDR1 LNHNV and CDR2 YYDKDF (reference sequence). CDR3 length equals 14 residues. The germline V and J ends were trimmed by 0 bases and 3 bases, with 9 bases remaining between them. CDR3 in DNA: TGTGCCACCAGCAGAGAGGGTAGCAACTACGAGCAGTACTTC. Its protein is CATSREGSNYEQYF.